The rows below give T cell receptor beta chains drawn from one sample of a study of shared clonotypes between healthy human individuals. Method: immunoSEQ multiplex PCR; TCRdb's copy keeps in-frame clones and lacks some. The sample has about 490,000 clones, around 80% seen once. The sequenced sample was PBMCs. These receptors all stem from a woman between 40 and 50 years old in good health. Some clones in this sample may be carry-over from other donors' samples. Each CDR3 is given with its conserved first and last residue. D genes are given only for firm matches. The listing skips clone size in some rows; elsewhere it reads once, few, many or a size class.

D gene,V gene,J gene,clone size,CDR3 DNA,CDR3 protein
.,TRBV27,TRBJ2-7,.,TGTGCCAGCAGTTCCCGGGACCACGGGGGAGAGCAGTACTTC,CASSSRDHGGEQYF
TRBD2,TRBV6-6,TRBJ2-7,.,TGTGCCAGCAGTTACTCTCGGGCTAGCGGGAGGTACGAGCAGTACTTC,CASSYSRASGRYEQYF
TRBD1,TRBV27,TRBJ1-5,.,TGTGCCAGCAGTTACAGGGGTGGCAATCAGCCCCAGCATTTT,CASSYRGGNQPQHF
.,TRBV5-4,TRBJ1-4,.,TGTGCCAGCAGCCTGACGATTAATGAAAAACTGTTTTTT,CASSLTINEKLFF
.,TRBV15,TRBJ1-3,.,TGTGCCACCAGCAGAGATCCGGCGAACTCTGGAAACACCATATATTTT,CATSRDPANSGNTIYF
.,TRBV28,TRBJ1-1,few,TGTGCCAGCAAATTAGGATATACACAGGTGGGGCTTCCTCACATGAACACTGAAGCTTTCTTT,CASKLGYTQVGLPHMNTEAFF
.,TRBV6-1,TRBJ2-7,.,TGTGCCAGCAGTGAAGCAGAGGGGGAGGCCTCCTACGAGCAGTACTTC,CASSEAEGEASYEQYF
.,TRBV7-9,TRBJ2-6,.,TGTGCCAGCAGCTTAGCGCAGGGTCAGGCCCTCTCTGGGGCCAACGTCCTGACTTTC,CASSLAQGQALSGANVLTF
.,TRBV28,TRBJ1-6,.,TGTGCCAGCAGGATCCCCCGGGCAAATAATTCACCCCTCCACTTT,CASRIPRANNSPLHF
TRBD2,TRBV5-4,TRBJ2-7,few,TGTGCCAGCAGCCCTGAGCGGGAAAGGGGCGAGCAGTACTTC,CASSPERERGEQYF
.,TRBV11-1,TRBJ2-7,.,TGTGCCAGCAGCCCCAGGGGCTACGAGCAGTACTTC,CASSPRGYEQYF
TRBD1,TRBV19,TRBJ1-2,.,TGTGCCAGCAACGACAGGGAGGACGGCTACACCTTC,CASNDREDGYTF
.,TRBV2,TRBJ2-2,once,TGTGCCAGCAGCAAACAGGGGAACACCGGGGAGCTGTTTTTT,CASSKQGNTGELFF
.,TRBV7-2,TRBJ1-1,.,TGTGCCAGCAGCTGGACAACTTACACTGAAGCTTTCTTT,CASSWTTYTEAFF
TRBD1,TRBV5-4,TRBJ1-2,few,TGTGCCAGCAGCCAATACAGGGGGCGCGACTATGGCTACACCTTC,CASSQYRGRDYGYTF
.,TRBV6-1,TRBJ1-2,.,TGTGCCAGCAGTGAAGGGGGAATCTTAAGGGACTATGGCTACACCTTC,CASSEGGILRDYGYTF
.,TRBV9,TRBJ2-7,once,TGTGCCAGCAGCGTCGGCGGGATGAGCTCCTACGAGCAGTACTTC,CASSVGGMSSYEQYF
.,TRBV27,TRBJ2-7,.,TGTGCCAGCAGTTTGGAGAGATGGTACGAGCAGTACTTC,CASSLERWYEQYF
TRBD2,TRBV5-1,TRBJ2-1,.,TGCGCCAGCAGCTTGTTTTGGACTAGCGGGAGCTATGAGCAGTTCTTC,CASSLFWTSGSYEQFF
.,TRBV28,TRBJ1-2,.,TGTGCCAGCAGTCCTTTAACGCAGGGTGGAGGCTACACCTTC,CASSPLTQGGGYTF
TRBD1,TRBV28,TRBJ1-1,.,TGTGCCAGCAGACTAAGTGGGGACAGGGGGCTAGCTTTCTTT,CASRLSGDRGLAFF
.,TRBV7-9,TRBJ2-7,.,TGTGCCAGCAGCCCGACGCACGACGGGACCTACGAGCAGTACTTC,CASSPTHDGTYEQYF
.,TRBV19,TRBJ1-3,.,TGTGCCAGTAGTGCCGGGACTAACTCTGGAAACACCATATATTTT,CASSAGTNSGNTIYF
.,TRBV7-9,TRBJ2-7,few,TGTGCCAGCAGCTTAGTTGGGGTTTACGGCGAGCAGTACTTC,CASSLVGVYGEQYF
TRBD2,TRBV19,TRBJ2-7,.,TGTGCCAGTAGTATTCGTTGGATAGCGGGAGGGAGCTCCTACGAGCAGTACTTC,CASSIRWIAGGSSYEQYF
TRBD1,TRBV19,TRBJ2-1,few,TGTGCCATTTCGGGGCTAGTAGGGGGCAGTGAGCAGTTCTTC,CAISGLVGGSEQFF
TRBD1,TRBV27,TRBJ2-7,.,TGTGCCAGCAGTTTATCGGGACAGGGGGCTAGATACGAGCAGTACTTC,CASSLSGQGARYEQYF
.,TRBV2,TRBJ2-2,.,TGTGCCAGCAGACAGAACACCGGGGAGCTGTTTTTT,CASRQNTGELFF
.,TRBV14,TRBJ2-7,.,TGTGCCAGCAGCCAAGATGGCCCAGCCTACGAGCAGTACTTC,CASSQDGPAYEQYF
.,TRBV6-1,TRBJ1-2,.,TGTGCCAGCAGTGAGAATTTGGGGGTGGGCTATGGCTACACCTTC,CASSENLGVGYGYTF
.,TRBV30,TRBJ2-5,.,TGTGCCTGGAGTTCCAAGACTGGGTTTCGGGAGACCCAGTACTTC,CAWSSKTGFRETQYF
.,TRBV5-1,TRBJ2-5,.,TGCGCCAGCAGCTTGGGGCCAAGTCAAGAGACCCAGTACTTC,CASSLGPSQETQYF
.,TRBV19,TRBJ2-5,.,TGTGCCAGCGCAGGGGGGAGGGGAGAGACCCAGTACTTC,CASAGGRGETQYF
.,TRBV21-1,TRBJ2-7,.,TGTGCCAGCAGCAAAGCCTGGACCAAGAGTGCCTACGAGCAGTACTTC,CASSKAWTKSAYEQYF
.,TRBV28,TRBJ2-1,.,TGTGCCAGCAGCCTTTGGTCTCGGGATGAGCAGTTCTTC,CASSLWSRDEQFF
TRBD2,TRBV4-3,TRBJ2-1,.,TGCGCCAGCAGCCAAAGAACGGGAGGAGGGCCCTACAATGAGCAGTTCTTC,CASSQRTGGGPYNEQFF
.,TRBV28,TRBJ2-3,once,TGTGCCAGCATTGACTCTGGCACAGATACGCAGTATTTT,CASIDSGTDTQYF
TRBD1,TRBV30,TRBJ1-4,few,TGTGCCTGGAACAGGGGAGCGGAAGAAAAACTGTTTTTT,CAWNRGAEEKLFF
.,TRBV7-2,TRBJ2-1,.,TGTGCCAGCAGCTCCGACGGACTGTACAATGAGCAGTTCTTC,CASSSDGLYNEQFF